The T cell receptor (beta chain) described here comes from a study of T cells in Graves' hyperthyroidism and ophthalmopathy (dated by TCRdb to the late 2010s). For context, the study as a whole: Peripheral blood samples were taken at the time of initial diagnosis, prior to any treatment. A discovery cohort of fewer than 110 patients, about 40 with Graves' ophthalmopathy and more than 55 with stable Graves' hyperthyroidism, was used to find distinguishing TCR V-J signatures. Prospective prediction of ophthalmopathy was tested in an independent validation cohort consisting of some 19 hyperthyroidism patients and approximately 16 patients who later progressed to ophthalmopathy. The approximately 100 discovery patients were divided at random into training and test sets in a 7:3 ratio. In addition, the study compared T-cell repertoires in thyroid tissue and in blood from five or six Graves' hyperthyroidism patients. After sampling, hyperthyroidism patients received methimazole starting at 30 mg daily, and ophthalmopathy patients received high-dose intravenous methylprednisolone. The paper reports TCR Vbeta CDR3 sequencing of approximately 130 peripheral blood samples: 43 ophthalmopathy, about 75 hyperthyroidism and 17 progressor patients.

The sample holds many counts of this clonotype. Its binding antigen is unknown. The sample holds no much larger clone one base away, and base qualities are not on file. Beyond this particular receptor, the publication reports: A model built on a 13 V-J signature distinguished ophthalmopathy from stable hyperthyroidism, reaching 85% to 90% sensitivity and about 81% specificity in cross-validation and 80%/75% in testing. Most expanded thyroid clonotypes (frequency above 0.001) were also detected in blood, a finding suggesting that blood repertoires may reflect thyroid immune responses. Sample size was not statistically predetermined, and blinding of investigators to group allocation was not performed. During validation, the model predicted progression to ophthalmopathy a median of around 6 months ahead of onset, with roughly 65% sensitivity and roughly 75% specificity.

Per the germline V gene, SNHLY is the CDR1 and FYNNEI is the CDR2. V drops 0 bases and J drops 4 bases, leaving 13 bases in between. The CDR3, from cysteine to phenylalanine, totals 16 residues. Only CDR3 DNA remains: 48 bases, in frame from the first base. The TCR beta CDR3 regions were amplified from the RNA transcripts. For the first round of RT-PCR on the TCR CDR3, the HTBI primer set was used together with the Qiagen OneStep RT-PCR kit. The libraries were constructed in a second round of multiplex PCR and then size-selected and purified. The libraries were sequenced on an Illumina HiSeq2000 using paired-end 100 bp reads. Concerning the study's data processing: SOAPnuke was used to process the raw data, with reads discarded if the reads contained adapters or uncalled bases, had a mean Phred below 15, or lacked an exact constant-primer or identifier match. High-quality paired reads were merged using COPE v1.2.5, and each unique nucleotide sequence was defined as a clonotype. MiTCR v1.1 was used to align clonotypes to the IMGT TRBV, TRBD and TRBJ reference segments. The analysis was restricted to V-J combinations with a frequency above 0.0001, which together covered around 99% of the repertoires. The TCS score was defined as F50 (clonal expansion) divided by E x V (chaos), with BLOSUM62-based TCRdist calculated between CDR3 peptides within each V-J. Welch's t-statistics and random forest reduced around 520 V-J features to 13, which were used in a naive Bayes classifier (R e1071). TCRdb trimmed public reads at Q25 via fastp, called clones via MiXCR and kept in-frame beta chains. Rows with one shared CDR3 protein collapse into an entry with the most common genes and DNA. The V and J calls were not made by the authors but by TCRdb's processing. Counted in this sample were approximately 640,000 distinct CDR3 sequences; around 15% of them appeared once. The ten largest clones take up roughly 15% of the sample.

Stable Graves' hyperthyroidism was defined as no progression to ophthalmopathy during 18 months of follow-up. Hyperthyroidism patients were aged 18 to 65 years and newly diagnosed, with disease duration of less than 2 months. Any patient with an uncontrolled infection, another autoimmune disease, pregnancy or lactation was excluded. Diagnoses were based on clinical symptoms, serum thyroxine and TRAb, thyroid ultrasound and orbital computed tomography. PBMCs were separated from under 12 ml of fresh peripheral blood using Ficoll-Paque density gradient centrifugation. Trizol reagent was used to extract total RNA, and RNA quality was then checked on an Agilent 2100 Bioanalyzer.

This TCR came from a man aged 50 to 60 with Graves' hyperthyroidism. The sample taken for sequencing was blood. The rearrangement joined TRBV2 to TRBJ1-3; TRBD1 is possibly the D segment (6 matching bases). The nucleotide sequence reads as follows: TGTGCCAGCAGTGAAGCCGCGGCAGGGGAAGGAAACACCATATATTTT. Its product reads: CASSEAAAGEGNTIYF. With the rest looked up from the reference TRBV2 and TRBJ1-3 genes rather than sequenced, the full variable domain is EPEVTQTPSHQVTQMGQEVILRCVPISNHLYFYWYRQILGQKVEFLVSFYNNEISEKSEIFDDQFSVERPDGSNFTLKIRSTKLEDSAMYFCASSEAAAGEGNTIYFGEGSWLTVV.